This T cell receptor beta chain was observed in a study of T cells in pancreatic ductal adenocarcinoma. This CDR3 comprises 13 residues. Germline loops: CDR1 SGHRS, CDR2 YFSETQ. V was pared by 2 bases and J by 1 base, with 6 bases between. This table comes from immunoSEQ multiplex PCR, and its TCRdb copy is limited to in-frame clones, with some not included. The sample contains about 9,400 clones, roughly 70% of which appear only once. The selected patients with pancreatic ductal adenocarcinoma had surgery but no neoadjuvant therapy. The rearrangement joins TRBV5-1 to TRBJ1-1, with unresolved D. The sequence derives from a human donor with pancreatic ductal adenocarcinoma. The sample consisted of pancreatic tumor tissue. This chain's CDR3 is CASSFQQNTEAFF. As DNA, the CDR3 is TGCGCCAGCAGCTTTCAACAGAACACTGAAGCTTTCTTT.